Each of the 22 T cell receptor beta chains below was sequenced from the same sample in a study of cytomegalovirus exposure and HLA in healthy donors. The study ran its PCR with 60 Vbeta and 13 Jbeta primers. Method: immunoSEQ multiplex PCR; TCRdb's copy keeps in-frame clones and lacks some. Among about 160,000 clones, about 80% were seen once, and the ten largest hold around 9.8%. Input material: PBMCs. Receptors were obtained from a man between 18 and 35 years old in good health and CMV-seropositive.

Written as DNA, the CDR3 is TGTGCCAGTAGTATGGCATCCCAGCCGGAGGGCAATCAGCCCCAGCATTTT. Protein sequence: CASSMASQPEGNQPQHF. The chain is built from TRBV19 and TRBJ1-5; no clear D gene. V was clipped by 3 bases and J by 2 bases, with 17 bases between them. The CDR3 is 17 residues long. Germline lookup yields CDR1 LNHDA and CDR2 SQIVND (reference sequence).

The rearrangement uses TRBV30 and TRBJ2-3; 10 bases map to TRBD2. V lost 2 bases and J lost 8; bases outside the gene matches: 7. The CDR3 is 14 residues long. Germline V gene sequence: CDR1 GTSNPN, CDR2 SVGIG (reference sequence). CDR3 in amino acids: CAWSQRGGRGTQYF. The CDR3 nucleotides read TGTGCCTGGAGTCAGCGGGGGGGCCGGGGTACGCAGTATTTT.

The rearrangement uses TRBV18 and TRBJ2-5, with D tentatively TRBD2 (5 bases). V was shortened by 0 bases and J by 6 bases, with 8 bases between the two germline ends. The CDR3 has 13 amino acids. CDR1 and CDR2 (germline): KGHSH, LQKENI. The CDR3 region has the DNA TGTGCCAGCTCACCACCGCAGCGGAAGACCCAGTACTTC. It encodes CASSPPQRKTQYF.

The chain uses TRBV6-6 and TRBJ1-6; D is unresolved. This CDR3 comprises 14 residues. Trimming shortened V by 2 bases and J by 8 bases, and 10 bases separated the two germline ends. From germline, CDR1 is MNHNY and CDR2 SVGAGI (reference sequence). CDR3 in amino acids: CASSYGQKDSPLHF. CDR3 sequence (DNA): TGTGCCAGCAGTTACGGGCAGAAGGATTCACCCCTCCACTTT.

The chain carries TRBV4-3 and TRBJ1-2; 8 positions agree with TRBD1. Germline CDR1 LGHNA, CDR2 YSLEER. There are 15 residues in the CDR3. The ends lost 0 bases at V and 8 bases at J; junction bases unmatched: 8. For the CDR3, the DNA is TGCGCCAGCAGCCAAGATAGAGGCAGGGGGCAAGGCTACACCTTC. It is translated as CASSQDRGRGQGYTF.

V and J are TRBV15 and TRBJ1-5, with TRBD1 matching 10 bases. Germline values: CDR1 LNHNV, CDR2 YYDKDF (reference sequence). Trimming took 6 bases from V and 0 from J; bases not matched to a gene: 2. The length of the CDR3 is 15 residues. In nucleotides, the CDR3 is TGTGCCACCAGTCGGGACAGGGGTAGCAATCAGCCCCAGCATTTT. It specifies CATSRDRGSNQPQHF.

V usage is TRBV9 and J usage is TRBJ2-2, with 8 bases aligning to TRBD2. V lost 1 base to trimming and J lost 4 bases; unmatched junction nucleotides: 6. The CDR3 is made up of 16 amino acids. CDR1 is SGDLS and CDR2 is YYNGEE in the germline V gene. CDR3 DNA sequence: TGTGCCAGCAGCGTAATTCCGGGGGGGTCCACCGGGGAGCTGTTTTTT. Translation: CASSVIPGGSTGELFF.

This clone was seen a few times. The chain employs TRBV30 and TRBJ1-4; no reliable D call. The CDR3 loop spans 13 amino acids. The V gene's germline CDR1 is GTSNPN and CDR2 SVGIG (reference sequence). The V end lost 1 base, the J end lost 7 bases, and 10 bases lay between the germline ends. The DNA of the CDR3 is TGTGCCTGGAGTGGCGGGGTTGGTGAAAAACTGTTTTTT. Translating it yields CAWSGGVGEKLFF.

In its sample, this clone was seen a few times. Relative to the germline gene, one junction end is altered; a read error may explain this. This chain uses TRBV6-1 with TRBJ2-5; a weak D match, TRBD2 (6 bases). Germline values: CDR1 MNHNS, CDR2 SASEGT. The CDR3 is 17 residues long. The CDR3 nucleotides are TGTGCCATCAGTGAGCAGCCCCTCCGGGGGTGGGGGGAGACCCAGTACTTC. Translated: CAISEQPLRGWGETQYF.

The rearrangement joins TRBV19 to TRBJ1-1; 7 nucleotides line up with TRBD1. Germline V CDR1 and CDR2: LNHDA, SQIVND (reference sequence). The CDR3 runs to 14 residues. Trimming removed 8 bases from V and 1 base from J; junction bases left unmatched: 7. Here the CDR3 DNA reads TGTGCCAGTGGTAGACGACAGGGGAACACTGAAGCTTTCTTT. Amino acid sequence: CASGRRQGNTEAFF.

The V gene is TRBV6-6, the J gene TRBJ1-2, with D possibly matching TRBD1 (6 bases). Trimming stripped 5 bases from V and 8 bases from J, with 15 bases between. This CDR3 spans 13 amino acids. Germline V gene lookup returns CDR1 MNHNY and CDR2 SVGAGI (reference sequence). CDR3 nucleotides: TGTGCCAGCAGTGGACCAACAGGGCTCGGCTACACCTTC. It specifies CASSGPTGLGYTF.

This sequence joins TRBV5-4 and TRBJ1-3; possibly TRBD1 for D (6 bases). CDR3 length equals 15 residues. CDR1 is SGHNT, CDR2 YYREEE, per germline (reference sequence). Deletions cut 0 bases from V and 3 bases from J, with 10 bases between. CDR3 amino acids: CASSLGGGFGNTIYF. Here the CDR3 DNA reads TGTGCCAGCAGCTTGGGAGGGGGATTTGGAAACACCATATATTTT.

The sample holds one count of this clone. The rearrangement uses TRBV7-3 and TRBJ2-7; 9 nucleotides agree with TRBD2. Germline V gene data show CDR1 as SGHTA and CDR2 as FQGTGA. Trimming took 4 bases from V and 3 from J; bases not matched to a gene: 7. The CDR3 covers 15 residues. The CDR3 is CASSYTGTSFYEQYF. CDR3 DNA sequence: TGTGCCAGCAGCTACACCGGGACTAGCTTCTACGAGCAGTACTTC.

This clone was counted only a few times. The genes are TRBV4-2 and TRBJ1-4; D possibly corresponds to TRBD1 (5 bases). Trimming cost V 1 base and J 4 bases, with 22 bases left between them. CDR1 is LGHNA and CDR2 is YNFKEQ in the germline V gene. This CDR3 is built from 19 residues. The chain's CDR3 is CASSQVGWRTGLLNEKLFF. CDR3 sequence (DNA): TGTGCCAGCAGCCAAGTAGGGTGGAGAACGGGACTGCTTAATGAAAAACTGTTTTTT.

The count of this clone is one. The rearrangement uses TRBV19 and TRBJ2-3, with TRBD2 matching 8 bases. CDR3 length: 16 amino acids. The V segment lost 3 bases and the J segment 0 bases; nucleotides outside the gene matches: 5. The germline V gene encodes CDR1 LNHDA and CDR2 SQIVND (reference sequence). The DNA of the CDR3 is TGTGCCAGTAGTATCTCGACTAGCGCTAGCACAGATACGCAGTATTTT. It codes for CASSISTSASTDTQYF.

This clone came up once. The rearrangement joins TRBV5-6 to TRBJ2-5; no clear D gene. The V end was cut by 1 base, the J end by 1 base, with 8 bases between. In germline, CDR1 is SGHDT, CDR2 YYEEEE. The CDR3 spans 14 residues. The CDR3 here is CASSLSNSQETQYF. CDR3 nucleotide sequence: TGTGCCAGCAGCTTGAGTAACAGCCAAGAGACCCAGTACTTC.

The chain links TRBV5-1 to TRBJ2-1; 8 positions match TRBD2. This CDR3 contains 15 residues. V lost 5 bases and J lost 3; bases outside the gene matches: 7. In germline, CDR1 is SGHRS, CDR2 YFSETQ. DNA of the CDR3: TGCGCCAGCAGAAATAGCGGGAATAACTACAATGAGCAGTTCTTC. Residues: CASRNSGNNYNEQFF.

The V and J genes are TRBV5-5 and TRBJ1-2; D remains unclear. V dropped 1 base and J dropped 4 bases, with 8 bases sitting between them. This CDR3 is 13 amino acids long. Germline values: CDR1 SGHKS, CDR2 YYEKEE (reference sequence). In nucleotides, the CDR3 is TGTGCCAGCAGCTTGTCAGGAGGCTATGGCTACACCTTC. Protein: CASSLSGGYGYTF.

The V and J genes are TRBV19 and TRBJ1-2; TRBD1 agrees at 9 bases. This CDR3 region has 15 residues. The germline gives CDR1 LNHDA, CDR2 SQIVND (reference sequence). Unmatched junction bases numbered 6, after V lost 6 bases and J lost 1 base. CDR3 region: CASRMRGQGNYGYTF. DNA of the CDR3: TGTGCCAGTAGAATGAGGGGACAGGGTAACTATGGCTACACCTTC.

V gene TRBV2 combines with J gene TRBJ2-2; D gene ambiguous. V was cut by 7 bases and J by 0 bases, with 12 bases left in between. CDR1 SNHLY and CDR2 FYNNEI come from the germline V gene. The CDR3 contains 15 residues. CDR3 sequence reads: CASTFRSANTGELFF. The CDR3 nucleotides read TGTGCCAGCACCTTTCGGAGTGCGAACACCGGGGAGCTGTTTTTT.

The chain joins TRBV7-9 to TRBJ2-7, with 12 bases lining up with TRBD1. This CDR3 has 14 residues. Germline assignment: CDR1 SEHNR and CDR2 FQNEAQ (reference sequence). J gave up 7 bases and V 4 bases, and 5 bases lay outside the gene matches. The CDR3 here is CASSSGQGAGEQYF. The CDR3 DNA is TGTGCCAGCAGCTCGGGACAGGGGGCTGGTGAGCAGTACTTC.

Only one count was recorded for this clone. The chain carries TRBV5-4 and TRBJ1-1, with TRBD1 as a possible D gene (5 bases). This CDR3 region has 16 residues. Germline V lookup: CDR1 SGHNT, CDR2 YYREEE (reference sequence). Trimming pared 2 bases from V and 3 bases from J, leaving 17 bases between. The CDR3 bases are TGTGCCAGCAGCTTCGGTGGTGGTGGGGGGGACACTGAAGCTTTCTTT. It is translated as CASSFGGGGGDTEAFF.